This TCR beta chain was obtained from a study of blood T cell repertoires in COVID-19. About the research overall: Whether acute or convalescent, the COVID-19 samples came from the United States, Italy and Spain. In each case, the material was cDNA or gDNA derived from T cells, B-cell-depleted T cells, or PBMCs.

This clone was found once. How the authors handled the data: Estimation of nucleated cell counts relied on the amplification of reference gene primers. Generated by immunoSEQ multiplex PCR, the TCRdb table keeps only in-frame clones and is missing some. V and J calls and clone size are those listed in that table; D and trimming were worked out from the DNA. The sample shows some 230,000 clones, 80% to 90% of them seen only once. The sample taken for sequencing was peripheral blood. The source is a man aged 30 to 39 who had recovered from COVID-19.

The CDR3 region has the DNA TGTGCCAGCAGTTACTCTCACTCTCCAGGGATTGAGCAGTTCTTC. This encodes CASSYSHSPGIEQFF. This rearrangement joins TRBV6-5 to TRBJ2-1; maybe TRBD1 (5 bases). Trimming shortened V by 0 bases and J by 9 bases, and 15 bases separated the two germline ends. The CDR3 runs 15 residues. CDR1 is MNHEY, CDR2 SVGAGI, per germline.